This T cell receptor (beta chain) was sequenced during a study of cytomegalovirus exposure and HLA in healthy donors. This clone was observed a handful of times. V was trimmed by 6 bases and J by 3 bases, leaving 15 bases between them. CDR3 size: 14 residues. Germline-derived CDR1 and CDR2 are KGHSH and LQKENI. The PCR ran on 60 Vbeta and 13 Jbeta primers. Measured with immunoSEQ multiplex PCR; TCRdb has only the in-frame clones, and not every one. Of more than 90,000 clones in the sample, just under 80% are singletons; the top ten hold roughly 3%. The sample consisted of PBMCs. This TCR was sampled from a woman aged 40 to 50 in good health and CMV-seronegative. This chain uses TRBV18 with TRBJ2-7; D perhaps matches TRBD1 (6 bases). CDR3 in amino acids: CASSLQGKHYEQYF. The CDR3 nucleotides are TGTGCCAGCTCTCTCCAGGGGAAACACTACGAGCAGTACTTC. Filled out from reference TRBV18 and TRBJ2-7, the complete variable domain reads NAGVMQNPRHLVRRRGQEARLRCSPMKGHSHVYWYRQLPEEGLKFMVYLQKENIIDESGMPKERFSAEFPKEGPSILRIQQVVRGDSAAYFCASSLQGKHYEQYFGPGTRLTVT.